The 16 T cell receptor beta chains given below trace back to one sample, sequenced in a study of T cell repertoires in ileal Crohn's disease. Time point of the sample: neoterminal ileum biopsy at postoperative endoscopy, about 6 months after surgery. Profiled with immunoSEQ multiplex PCR; TCRdb holds only in-frame clones, not every one. The sample has roughly 9,200 clones, roughly 78% seen once. The specimen sequenced was ileal tissue. These TCRs come from an adult with Crohn's disease.

This clone was observed once. The CDR3 spells CASSDGEGGIGYQPQHF. The CDR3 coding sequence is TGTGCCAGCAGTGATGGGGAGGGGGGGATCGGGTATCAGCCCCAGCATTTT. V and J are TRBV25-1 and TRBJ1-5, with a weak D call TRBD1 (6 bases). Germline V gene lookup returns CDR1 MGHDK and CDR2 SYGVNS. The CDR3 has 17 amino acids. The V end was cut by 3 bases, the J end by 5 bases, with 20 bases between.

The rearrangement links TRBV11-2 to TRBJ2-3, with D uncertain. Germline V gene sequence: CDR1 SGHAT, CDR2 FQNNGV. V gave up 0 bases and J gave up 6 bases, with 10 bases separating them. This CDR3 is 14 amino acids long. DNA for the CDR3: TGTGCCAGCAGCTTAGAATTCCTCGGGGATACGCAGTATTTT. Its protein is CASSLEFLGDTQYF.

The chain combines TRBV5-4 with TRBJ1-2, with TRBD1 matching 12 bases. This CDR3 region has 14 residues. V was pared by 4 bases and J by 7 bases, with 5 bases of the junction left unmatched. Germline-derived CDR1 and CDR2 are SGHNT and YYREEE (reference sequence). In DNA, the CDR3 is TGTGCCAGCAGCCCGGGACAGGGGGCTTCTGGCTACACCTTC. Protein: CASSPGQGASGYTF.

V and J are TRBV7-3 and TRBJ2-1; TRBD2 aligns across 12 bases. V gave up 2 bases and J gave up 6 bases; unmatched junction bases: 2. The germline gives CDR1 SGHTA, CDR2 FQGTGA. The CDR3 covers 15 residues. The DNA of the CDR3 is TGTGCCAGCAGCTTATTGACTAGCGGGAGCAATGAGCAGTTCTTC. Translated: CASSLLTSGSNEQFF. Full variable domain (missing parts from reference TRBV7-3 and TRBJ2-1): GAGVSQTPSNKVTEKGKYVELRCDPISGHTALYWYRQSLGQGPEFLIYFQGTGAADDSGLPNDRFFAVRPEGSVSTLKIQRTERGDSAVYLCASSLLTSGSNEQFFGPGTRLTVL.

V is TRBV5-1 and J is TRBJ2-2; TRBD2 is a possible D gene (6 bases). CDR1 SGHRS and CDR2 YFSETQ come from the germline V gene. The V gene lost 4 bases and the J gene lost 7 bases, with 20 bases spanning the gap. The CDR3 runs 16 residues. The CDR3 sequence is CASSAPGLSSGGELFF. In DNA, the CDR3 is TGCGCCAGCAGCGCCCCGGGACTTTCCAGCGGCGGGGAGCTGTTTTTT.

This chain links TRBV2 with TRBJ2-7; 8 bases line up with TRBD2. Germline lookup yields CDR1 SNHLY and CDR2 FYNNEI. This CDR3 is built from 12 residues. The CDR3 DNA sequence: TGTGCCAGCAGTGAAGCCCAGCGGGGGCCCGAGGTC. Encoded protein: CASSEAQRGPEV.

The V gene is TRBV4-2, the J gene TRBJ2-6, with D possibly TRBD1 on 5 matching bases. V was clipped by 0 bases and J by 0 bases, with 15 bases between them. This CDR3 is built from 19 residues. The germline gives CDR1 LGHNA, CDR2 YNFKEQ. This chain's CDR3 is CASSQDVGRRFSGANVLTF. The CDR3 coding sequence is TGTGCCAGCAGCCAAGATGTGGGGCGGCGGTTCTCTGGGGCCAACGTCCTGACTTTC.

The chain employs TRBV5-5 and TRBJ1-4, with D possibly being TRBD1 (6 bases). Germline V gene data show CDR1 as SGHKS and CDR2 as YYEKEE (reference sequence). V gave up 4 bases and J gave up 8 bases, with 15 bases separating them. CDR3 length: 14 residues. The CDR3 spells CASSHRDIEEKLFF. The DNA for the CDR3 is TGTGCCAGCAGCCACCGGGACATCGAAGAAAAACTGTTTTTT.

This clone was detected only once. This chain joins TRBV30 and TRBJ1-5; no clear D gene. V lost 3 bases to trimming and J lost 7 bases, with 13 bases between them. Per the germline V gene, CDR1 is GTSNPN and CDR2 is SVGIG (reference sequence). The CDR3 spans 13 residues. The CDR3 nucleotides read TGTGCCTGGAGCCGGGTCCCTTGGCAGCCCCAGCATTTT. It is translated as CAWSRVPWQPQHF.

The genes are TRBV4-1 and TRBJ1-5, with TRBD1 matching 8 bases. Germline V gives CDR1 MGHRA, CDR2 YSYEKL. The CDR3 spans 16 residues. The J segment lost 3 bases and the V segment lost 1 base, leaving 5 bases of the junction unmatched. This CDR3 is CASSQAGTGINQPQHF. The DNA of the CDR3 is TGCGCCAGCAGCCAAGCAGGGACAGGCATCAATCAGCCCCAGCATTTT.

The rearrangement joins TRBV7-3 to TRBJ2-3, with a tentative D call TRBD2 (5 bases). Trimming removed 2 bases from V and 11 bases from J, with 11 bases in between. Germline V gene sequence: CDR1 SGHTA, CDR2 FQGTGA. The CDR3 is 12 amino acids. CDR3 coding DNA: TGTGCCAGCAGCTTAGTCGAGGGAAAGCAGTATTTT. Translated: CASSLVEGKQYF.

The chain carries TRBV30 and TRBJ2-4; 8 bases are shared with TRBD2. Germline trimming cut 0 bases from V and 3 bases from J; bases unmatched to any gene: 22. The CDR3 has 21 residues. Germline loops: CDR1 GTSNPN, CDR2 SVGIG (reference sequence). CDR3 nucleotides: TGTGCCTGGAGTGTTTCTACCGCGGGAGGACCGTGGAGGGTGGGCAAAAACATTCAGTACTTC. This gives the protein CAWSVSTAGGPWRVGKNIQYF. Complete variable domain (other parts from reference TRBV30 and TRBJ2-4): SQTIHQWPATLVQPVGSPLSLECTVEGTSNPNLYWYRQAAGRGLQLLFYSVGIGQISSEVPQNLSASRPQDRQFILSSKKLLLSDSGFYLCAWSVSTAGGPWRVGKNIQYFGAGTRLSVL.

As DNA, the CDR3 is TGCAGCGGGACGTGGACAGGGCACAATGAGCAGTTCTTC. Translation gives CSGTWTGHNEQFF. V is TRBV29-1 and J is TRBJ2-1; TRBD1 agrees at 8 bases. The CDR3 is 13 residues long. Germline CDR1 is SQVTM and CDR2 is ANQGSEA. Trimming took 7 bases from V and 5 from J; bases not matched to a gene: 7.

This clone was observed once. The chain employs TRBV5-1 and TRBJ1-1, with D possibly being TRBD1 (5 bases). The germline V and J ends were trimmed by 3 bases and 0 bases, with 21 bases remaining between them. The CDR3 covers 18 residues. The germline V gene has CDR1 SGHRS and CDR2 YFSETQ. This chain's CDR3 is CASSSRAGPASVNTEAFF. The CDR3 DNA reads TGCGCCAGCAGCTCCCGGGCAGGGCCTGCCTCCGTGAACACTGAAGCTTTCTTT.

The rearrangement uses TRBV10-3 and TRBJ2-5; D might be TRBD1 (6 bases). The J call could be wrong; TRBJ2-7 is a better fit for the DNA end. Looked up from germline, CDR1 is ENHRY and CDR2 is SYGVKD. The CDR3 has 12 amino acids. The CDR3 protein is CAIGDIDYEQYF. The CDR3 bases are TGTGCCATCGGGGACATTGACTACGAGCAGTACTTC.

In its sample, this clone was seen once. The chain is built from TRBV11-2 and TRBJ2-3, with 10 bases identical to TRBD2. Germline CDR1 is SGHAT and CDR2 is FQNNGV. V gave up 2 bases and J gave up 8 bases; unmatched junction bases: 4. The CDR3 totals 14 residues. The CDR3 bases are TGTGCCAGCAGCTTATTAGCGGGGGGCCTTACGCAGTATTTT. Translating gives CASSLLAGGLTQYF.